This TCR beta chain was found in a study of T cell responses to AZD1222 COVID-19 vaccine. Whole-study findings and limits: Only after the peak T cell response were repertoires sampled.

Germline lookup yields CDR1 SGHVS and CDR2 FQNEAQ. Between the trimmed V and J ends, which lost 0 bases and 5 bases, there was a span of 8 bases. The CDR3 extends over 15 amino acids. Measured with immunoSEQ multiplex PCR; TCRdb has only the in-frame clones, and not every one. The sample records over 100,000 clones, 86% being singletons. About this clone: Its antigen is not identified.

The source of this sequence is an adult in good health. The sequenced sample was peripheral blood, obtained on day 0 of AZD1222 vaccination. The chain employs TRBV7-8 and TRBJ1-6, with D hard to call. Written as DNA, the CDR3 is TGTGCCAGCAGCTTAGCTTGGCACAATAATTCACCCCTCCACTTT. Amino acid sequence: CASSLAWHNNSPLHF.